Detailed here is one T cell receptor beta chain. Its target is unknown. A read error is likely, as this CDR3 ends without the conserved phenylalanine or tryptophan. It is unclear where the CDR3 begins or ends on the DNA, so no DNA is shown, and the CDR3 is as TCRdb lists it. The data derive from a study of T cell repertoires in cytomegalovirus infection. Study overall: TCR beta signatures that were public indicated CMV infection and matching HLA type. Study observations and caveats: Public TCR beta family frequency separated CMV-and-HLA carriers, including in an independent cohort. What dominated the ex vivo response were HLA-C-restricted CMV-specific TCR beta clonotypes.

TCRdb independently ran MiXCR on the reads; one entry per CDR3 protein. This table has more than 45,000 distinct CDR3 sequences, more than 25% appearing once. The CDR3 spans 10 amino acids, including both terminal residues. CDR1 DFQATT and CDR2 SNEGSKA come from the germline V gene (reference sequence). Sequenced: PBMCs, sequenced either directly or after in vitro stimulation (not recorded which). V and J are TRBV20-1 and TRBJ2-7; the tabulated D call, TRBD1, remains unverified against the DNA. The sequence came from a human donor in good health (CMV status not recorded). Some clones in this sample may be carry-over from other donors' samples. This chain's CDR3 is CSARDGGPFL.